This T cell receptor (beta chain) stems from a study of blood T cell repertoires in COVID-19. Across the study: Sites in the United States, Italy and Spain provided acute and convalescent COVID-19 samples. T cells, B-cell-depleted T cells, or PBMCs supplied cDNA or gDNA.

Germline V gives CDR1 LGHNA, CDR2 YNFKEQ. Unmatched junction bases numbered 10, after V lost 2 bases and J lost 5 bases. The CDR3 has 16 amino acids. Per the original data handling: Estimation of nucleated cell counts was performed using reference gene primer amplification. Here immunoSEQ multiplex PCR was the method, and the copy in TCRdb shows in-frame clones only, minus some. The V and J calls and the clone size are those of that table, but D and trimming were determined from the DNA. The sample has 85,000 to 120,000 clones; 84% are singletons. The source is a human donor in a cohort sampled during active COVID-19. The V gene is TRBV4-2, the J gene TRBJ2-7, with 9 bases that match TRBD2. The sequenced sample consisted of peripheral blood. This CDR3 reads CASSQNEASGAHEQYF. CDR3 bases: TGTGCCAGCAGCCAAAATGAGGCTAGCGGGGCCCACGAGCAGTACTTC.